The rows below give T cell receptor beta chains drawn from one sample of a study of shared clonotypes between healthy human individuals. The data were produced by immunoSEQ multiplex PCR, yet TCRdb's version contains in-frame clones alone and is incomplete. This sample has roughly 890,000 clones, with over 90% found just once. Sequencing was done on a sample of naive CD8+ T cells sorted from blood. These receptors all stem from a man aged 25 to 40 in good health. Each CDR3 is given with its conserved first and last residue. The D gene is left open where the match is weak. Clone sizes are given selectively: once, few, many, or a class where the clone is expanded.

j_call: TRBJ2-2; v_call: TRBV7-9; clone_size: NA; d_call: TRBD1; cdr3_nt: TGTGCCATCACTTACACGGGGACAGGGGTCACCGGGGAGCTGTTTTTT; cdr3_aa: CAITYTGTGVTGELFF
j_call: TRBJ2-7; v_call: TRBV28; clone_size: NA; d_call: TRBD2; cdr3_nt: TGTGCCGGGAGCGGGAGGGCTCATGAAGAGCAGTACTTC; cdr3_aa: CAGSGRAHEEQYF
j_call: TRBJ2-7; v_call: TRBV7-9; clone_size: once; d_call: TRBD1; cdr3_nt: TGTGCCAGCAGCGTGGGACAGGGGGCACCCGTCGAGCAGTACTTC; cdr3_aa: CASSVGQGAPVEQYF
j_call: TRBJ1-1; v_call: TRBV27; clone_size: NA; d_call: NA; cdr3_nt: TGTGCCAGCAGTTCAGACCAGGCTCCGAACACTGAAGCTTTCTTT; cdr3_aa: CASSSDQAPNTEAFF
j_call: TRBJ2-2; v_call: TRBV7-9; clone_size: NA; d_call: NA; cdr3_nt: TGTGCCAGCAGCCCACCCCATCGGGGGCCCTTGGACACCGGGGAGCTGTTTTTT; cdr3_aa: CASSPPHRGPLDTGELFF
j_call: TRBJ2-3; v_call: TRBV11-2; clone_size: NA; d_call: NA; cdr3_nt: TGTGCCAGCAGCCCACGCAGGGTTGCTAGCACAGATACGCAGTATTTT; cdr3_aa: CASSPRRVASTDTQYF
j_call: TRBJ2-6; v_call: TRBV13; clone_size: NA; d_call: NA; cdr3_nt: TGTGCCGGTTCTACGGGATCTGGGGCCAACGTCCTGACTTTC; cdr3_aa: CAGSTGSGANVLTF
j_call: TRBJ2-2; v_call: TRBV27; clone_size: NA; d_call: TRBD2; cdr3_nt: TGTGCCAGCACCTCTCTAGCGGGACCGAACACCGGGGAGCTGTTTTTT; cdr3_aa: CASTSLAGPNTGELFF
j_call: TRBJ2-7; v_call: TRBV28; clone_size: NA; d_call: NA; cdr3_nt: TGTGCCAGCATGGGTGGGGACCCTAGAGAGCAGTACTTC; cdr3_aa: CASMGGDPREQYF
j_call: TRBJ2-5; v_call: TRBV7-3; clone_size: NA; d_call: NA; cdr3_nt: TGTGCCAGCAGCTTAAACGGAGGGGGCCATCAAGAGACCCAGTACTTC; cdr3_aa: CASSLNGGGHQETQYF
j_call: TRBJ2-1; v_call: TRBV6-5; clone_size: NA; d_call: NA; cdr3_nt: TGTGCCAGCAGTTTATACTCCGGTGAGCAGTTCTTC; cdr3_aa: CASSLYSGEQFF
j_call: TRBJ1-1; v_call: TRBV28; clone_size: NA; d_call: NA; cdr3_nt: TGTGCCAGCGGAGGAACGGCGGGGGCGCCTGAAGCTTTCTTT; cdr3_aa: CASGGTAGAPEAFF
j_call: TRBJ2-7; v_call: TRBV9; clone_size: NA; d_call: NA; cdr3_nt: TGTGCCAGCAGCTCACTGGGGGGCACCTACGAGCAGTACTTC; cdr3_aa: CASSSLGGTYEQYF
j_call: TRBJ2-7; v_call: TRBV5-5; clone_size: NA; d_call: TRBD1; cdr3_nt: TGTGCCAGCGAATACGAACAGGGGGGATTCTACGAGCAGTACTTC; cdr3_aa: CASEYEQGGFYEQYF
j_call: TRBJ2-3; v_call: TRBV6-4; clone_size: NA; d_call: NA; cdr3_nt: TGTGCCAGCAGTAAGAGTCCGCGCCTGACAGATACGCAGTATTTT; cdr3_aa: CASSKSPRLTDTQYF
j_call: TRBJ1-1; v_call: TRBV6-6; clone_size: NA; d_call: NA; cdr3_nt: TGTGCCAGCAGTGGGCTGGGCGGAGGGAACACTGAAGCTTTCTTT; cdr3_aa: CASSGLGGGNTEAFF
j_call: TRBJ1-5; v_call: TRBV27; clone_size: NA; d_call: NA; cdr3_nt: TGTGCCAGCAGTTTATCGTCTGGTTCACTCCAGCCCCAGCATTTT; cdr3_aa: CASSLSSGSLQPQHF
j_call: TRBJ1-2; v_call: TRBV7-9; clone_size: NA; d_call: NA; cdr3_nt: TGTGCCAGCAGCGCCGGGTGGGGTTCCTATGGCTACACCTTC; cdr3_aa: CASSAGWGSYGYTF
j_call: TRBJ2-1; v_call: TRBV28; clone_size: NA; d_call: TRBD1; cdr3_nt: TGTGCCAGCAGTTTTTCCCGGGACAGGGGCTACAATGAGCAGTTCTTC; cdr3_aa: CASSFSRDRGYNEQFF
j_call: TRBJ2-1; v_call: TRBV18; clone_size: NA; d_call: NA; cdr3_nt: TGTGCCAGCTCCCGGGACCCTCTTGAGGAAGGGTACAATGAGCAGTTCTTC; cdr3_aa: CASSRDPLEEGYNEQFF
j_call: TRBJ2-1; v_call: TRBV6-6; clone_size: NA; d_call: NA; cdr3_nt: TGTGCCAGCAGTTACGGTCTAATCAATGAGCAGTTCTTC; cdr3_aa: CASSYGLINEQFF
j_call: TRBJ2-7; v_call: TRBV7-8; clone_size: NA; d_call: NA; cdr3_nt: TGTGCCAGCAGCCAGGGCCGGTCAAGGGCAGGCCAGTTTGGGATACAGTACTTC; cdr3_aa: CASSQGRSRAGQFGIQYF
j_call: TRBJ2-7; v_call: TRBV9; clone_size: once; d_call: NA; cdr3_nt: TGTGCCAGCAGCGTAGGGCTAATAGGATACGAGCAGTACTTC; cdr3_aa: CASSVGLIGYEQYF
j_call: TRBJ2-7; v_call: TRBV14; clone_size: NA; d_call: NA; cdr3_nt: TGTGCCAGCAGCCAAGAGGCAGGGATTGCCTACGAGCAGTACTTC; cdr3_aa: CASSQEAGIAYEQYF
j_call: TRBJ2-7; v_call: TRBV7-9; clone_size: NA; d_call: NA; cdr3_nt: TGTGCCAGCAGCGGGGGGGGCGCCTCGCCCTCCTACGAGCAGTACTTC; cdr3_aa: CASSGGGASPSYEQYF
j_call: TRBJ1-1; v_call: TRBV19; clone_size: NA; d_call: NA; cdr3_nt: TGTGCCAGTAGTATGGACAGAAACACTGAAGCTTTCTTT; cdr3_aa: CASSMDRNTEAFF
j_call: TRBJ1-1; v_call: TRBV27; clone_size: NA; d_call: NA; cdr3_nt: TGTGCCAGCAGTTTCACCCAGCGGACTGAAGCTTTCTTT; cdr3_aa: CASSFTQRTEAFF
j_call: TRBJ1-1; v_call: TRBV19; clone_size: few; d_call: NA; cdr3_nt: TGTGCCAGTAGTATACAAGAGAACACTGAAGCTTTCTTT; cdr3_aa: CASSIQENTEAFF
j_call: TRBJ2-1; v_call: TRBV6-5; clone_size: NA; d_call: TRBD2; cdr3_nt: TGTGCCAGCAGCATGAAATTACGACTAGCGGGAGTTCAGTTCTTC; cdr3_aa: CASSMKLRLAGVQFF
j_call: TRBJ2-1; v_call: TRBV5-5; clone_size: NA; d_call: NA; cdr3_nt: TGTGCCAGCAGCTTGATAGCGGACAATGAGCAGTTCTTC; cdr3_aa: CASSLIADNEQFF
j_call: TRBJ1-2; v_call: TRBV6-1; clone_size: NA; d_call: TRBD1; cdr3_nt: TGTGCCAGCAGTGAAGCGTTCGGGATAGGGGGCATGGGTTACACCTTC; cdr3_aa: CASSEAFGIGGMGYTF
j_call: TRBJ1-3; v_call: TRBV11-2; clone_size: NA; d_call: NA; cdr3_nt: TGTGCCAGCAGCTTAGATATCTTCGAGGACTCTGGAAACACCATATATTTT; cdr3_aa: CASSLDIFEDSGNTIYF
j_call: TRBJ2-7; v_call: TRBV29-1; clone_size: NA; d_call: NA; cdr3_nt: TGCAGCGACCTAGGACACAGCTACGAGCAGTACTTC; cdr3_aa: CSDLGHSYEQYF
j_call: TRBJ1-5; v_call: TRBV4-3; clone_size: few; d_call: TRBD1; cdr3_nt: TGCGCCAGCAGCCAAGACCCCGGGACAGGCAATCAGCCCCAGCATTTT; cdr3_aa: CASSQDPGTGNQPQHF
j_call: TRBJ2-7; v_call: TRBV7-9; clone_size: NA; d_call: TRBD2; cdr3_nt: TGTGCCAGCAGCCCACCCGGGACTAGCGGGAGGGCCCATCTCTACGAGCAGTACTTC; cdr3_aa: CASSPPGTSGRAHLYEQYF
j_call: TRBJ2-1; v_call: TRBV27; clone_size: NA; d_call: TRBD2; cdr3_nt: TGTGCCAGCAGTAGCGGGAGTGCCTACAATGAGCAGTTCTTC; cdr3_aa: CASSSGSAYNEQFF
j_call: TRBJ1-1; v_call: TRBV29-1; clone_size: NA; d_call: NA; cdr3_nt: TGCAGCGTTGCAGTTATGAACACTGAAGCTTTCTTT; cdr3_aa: CSVAVMNTEAFF
j_call: TRBJ2-2; v_call: TRBV7-8; clone_size: NA; d_call: NA; cdr3_nt: TGTGCCAGCAGCTTAGGCGGACAACTAATCACCGGGGAGCTGTTTTTT; cdr3_aa: CASSLGGQLITGELFF
j_call: TRBJ2-7; v_call: TRBV11-2; clone_size: NA; d_call: NA; cdr3_nt: TGTGCCAGCAGTTTCCCCGGAGCAGGGACCTACGAGCAGTACTTC; cdr3_aa: CASSFPGAGTYEQYF
j_call: TRBJ1-1; v_call: TRBV5-1; clone_size: NA; d_call: NA; cdr3_nt: TGCGCCAGCAGCTTGGGACCTGAAGCTTTCTTT; cdr3_aa: CASSLGPEAFF
j_call: TRBJ2-2; v_call: TRBV9; clone_size: NA; d_call: TRBD2; cdr3_nt: TGTGCCAGCAGCCCCCCGGGGACTAGCGGGGGGACCGGGGAGCTGTTTTTT; cdr3_aa: CASSPPGTSGGTGELFF
j_call: TRBJ1-1; v_call: TRBV5-8; clone_size: NA; d_call: NA; cdr3_nt: TGTGCCAGCAGCGACAAACGCAGGGGTCGCACTGAAGCTTTCTTT; cdr3_aa: CASSDKRRGRTEAFF
j_call: TRBJ2-5; v_call: TRBV7-9; clone_size: NA; d_call: TRBD2; cdr3_nt: TGTGCCAGCAGCTTAGGGACTAGCGGGACAGAGACCCAGTACTTC; cdr3_aa: CASSLGTSGTETQYF
j_call: TRBJ2-1; v_call: TRBV7-9; clone_size: once; d_call: TRBD2; cdr3_nt: TGTGCCAGCAGCCCCCCCGGGGGGTCATACAATGAGCAGTTCTTC; cdr3_aa: CASSPPGGSYNEQFF
j_call: TRBJ2-7; v_call: TRBV7-8; clone_size: NA; d_call: NA; cdr3_nt: TGTGCCAGCGGCTTGGATTACGAGCAGTACTTC; cdr3_aa: CASGLDYEQYF
j_call: TRBJ2-5; v_call: TRBV7-7; clone_size: NA; d_call: NA; cdr3_nt: TGTGCTAGCAGCTTAGTTGGTAGCGACCAAGAGACCCAGTACTTC; cdr3_aa: CASSLVGSDQETQYF
j_call: TRBJ2-3; v_call: TRBV27; clone_size: NA; d_call: NA; cdr3_nt: TGTGCCAGCAGGCTCTTGGGTAGCACAGATACGCAGTATTTT; cdr3_aa: CASRLLGSTDTQYF
j_call: TRBJ1-5; v_call: TRBV7-2; clone_size: NA; d_call: NA; cdr3_nt: TGTGCCAGCAGTCCCACCCCGGGAGGCAATCAGCCCCAGCATTTT; cdr3_aa: CASSPTPGGNQPQHF
j_call: TRBJ2-5; v_call: TRBV29-1; clone_size: NA; d_call: NA; cdr3_nt: TGCAGCGCACAACTAGCAGACCAAGAGACCCAGTACTTC; cdr3_aa: CSAQLADQETQYF
j_call: TRBJ1-1; v_call: TRBV9; clone_size: once; d_call: NA; cdr3_nt: TGTGCCAGCAGCGTAGAGGCGGATATGAACACTGAAGCTTTCTTT; cdr3_aa: CASSVEADMNTEAFF
j_call: TRBJ1-2; v_call: TRBV28; clone_size: NA; d_call: NA; cdr3_nt: TGTGCCACAAGGACGGGAGGCTACACCTTC; cdr3_aa: CATRTGGYTF